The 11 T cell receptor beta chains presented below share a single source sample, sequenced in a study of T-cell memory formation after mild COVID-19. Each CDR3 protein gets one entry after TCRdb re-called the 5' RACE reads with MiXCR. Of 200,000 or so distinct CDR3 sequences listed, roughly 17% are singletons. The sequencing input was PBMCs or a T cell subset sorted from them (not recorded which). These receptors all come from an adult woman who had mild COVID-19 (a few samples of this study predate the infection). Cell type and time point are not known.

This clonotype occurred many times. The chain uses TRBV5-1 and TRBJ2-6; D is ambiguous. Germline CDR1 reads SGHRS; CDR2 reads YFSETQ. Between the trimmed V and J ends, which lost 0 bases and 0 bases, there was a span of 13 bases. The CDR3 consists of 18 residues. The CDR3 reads CASSLVSVRTSGANVLTF. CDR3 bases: TGCGCCAGCAGCTTGGTGTCAGTACGTACCTCTGGGGCCAACGTCCTGACTTTC.

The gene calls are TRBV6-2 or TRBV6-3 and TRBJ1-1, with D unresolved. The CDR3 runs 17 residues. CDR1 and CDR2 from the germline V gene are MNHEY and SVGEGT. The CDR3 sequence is CARQRWTGSSMNTEAFF. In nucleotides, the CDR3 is TGTGCGCGGCAGCGATGGACTGGCTCCTCCATGAACACTGAAGCTTTCTTT.

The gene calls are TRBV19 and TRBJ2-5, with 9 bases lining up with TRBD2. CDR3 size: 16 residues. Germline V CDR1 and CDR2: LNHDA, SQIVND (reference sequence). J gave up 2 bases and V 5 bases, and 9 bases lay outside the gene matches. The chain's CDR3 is CASSPRLAVIQETQYF. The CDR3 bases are TGTGCCAGTAGTCCACGACTAGCGGTCATACAAGAGACCCAGTACTTC. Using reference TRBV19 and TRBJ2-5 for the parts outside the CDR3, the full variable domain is DGGITQSPKYLFRKEGQNVTLSCEQNLNHDAMYWYRQDPGQGLRLIYYSQIVNDFQKGDIAEGYSVSREKKESFPLTVTSAQKNPTAFYLCASSPRLAVIQETQYFGPGTRLLVL.

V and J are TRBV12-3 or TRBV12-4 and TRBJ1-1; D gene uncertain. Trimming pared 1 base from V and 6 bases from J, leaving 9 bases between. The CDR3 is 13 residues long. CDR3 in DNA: TGTGCCAGCAGTTTAGTCCGGGTCTCTGAAGCTTTCTTT. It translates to CASSLVRVSEAFF.

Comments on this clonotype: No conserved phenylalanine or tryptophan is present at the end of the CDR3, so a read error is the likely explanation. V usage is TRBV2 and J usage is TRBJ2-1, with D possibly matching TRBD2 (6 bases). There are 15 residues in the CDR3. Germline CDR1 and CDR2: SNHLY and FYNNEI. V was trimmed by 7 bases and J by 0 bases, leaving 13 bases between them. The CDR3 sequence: CASTPNGGSYNEQFS. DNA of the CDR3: TGTGCCAGCACCCCTAACGGGGGCTCCTACAATGAGCAGTTCTCC.

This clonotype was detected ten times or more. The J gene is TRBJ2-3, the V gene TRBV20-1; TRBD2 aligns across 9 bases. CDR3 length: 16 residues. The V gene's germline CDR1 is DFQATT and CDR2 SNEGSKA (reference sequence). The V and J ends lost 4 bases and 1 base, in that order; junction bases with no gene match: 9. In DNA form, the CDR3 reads TGCAGTGCTACCCATTACCCTAGCGGGGGCACAGATACGCAGTATTTT. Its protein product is CSATHYPSGGTDTQYF.

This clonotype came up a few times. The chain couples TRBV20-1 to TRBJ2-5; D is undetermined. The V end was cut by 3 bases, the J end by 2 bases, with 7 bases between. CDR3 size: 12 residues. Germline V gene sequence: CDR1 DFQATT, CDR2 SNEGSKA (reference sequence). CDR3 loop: CSASREQETQYF. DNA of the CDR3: TGCAGTGCTAGCCGAGAACAAGAGACCCAGTACTTC.

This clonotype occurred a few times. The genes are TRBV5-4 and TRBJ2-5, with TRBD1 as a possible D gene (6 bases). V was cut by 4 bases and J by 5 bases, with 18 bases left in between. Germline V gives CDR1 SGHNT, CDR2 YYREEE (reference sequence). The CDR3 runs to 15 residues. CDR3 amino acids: CASSVDLQGAETQYF. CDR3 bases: TGTGCCAGCAGCGTCGACTTACAGGGTGCGGAGACCCAGTACTTC.

In DNA form, the CDR3 reads TGTGCCTGGAGTGTGAACGGTCTGAACACTGAAGCTTTCTTT. Its protein product is CAWSVNGLNTEAFF. The rearrangement uses TRBV30 and TRBJ1-1, with D hard to call. In germline, CDR1 is GTSNPN, CDR2 SVGIG (reference sequence). V was trimmed by 0 bases and J by 0 bases, leaving 8 bases between them. The CDR3 is 14 amino acids.

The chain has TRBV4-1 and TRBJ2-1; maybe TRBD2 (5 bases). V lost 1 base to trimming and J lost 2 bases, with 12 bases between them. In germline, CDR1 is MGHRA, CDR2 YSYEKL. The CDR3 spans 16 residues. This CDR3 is CASSQGTGLTYNEQFF. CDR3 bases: TGCGCCAGCAGCCAAGGAACGGGGTTAACCTACAATGAGCAGTTCTTC.

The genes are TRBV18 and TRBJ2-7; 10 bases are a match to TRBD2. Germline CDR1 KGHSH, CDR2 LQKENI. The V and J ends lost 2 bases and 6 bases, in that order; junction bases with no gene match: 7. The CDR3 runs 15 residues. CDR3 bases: TGTGCCAGCTCACCAAAGGGGGTAGCGGGAGGCGAGCAGTACTTC. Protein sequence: CASSPKGVAGGEQYF.